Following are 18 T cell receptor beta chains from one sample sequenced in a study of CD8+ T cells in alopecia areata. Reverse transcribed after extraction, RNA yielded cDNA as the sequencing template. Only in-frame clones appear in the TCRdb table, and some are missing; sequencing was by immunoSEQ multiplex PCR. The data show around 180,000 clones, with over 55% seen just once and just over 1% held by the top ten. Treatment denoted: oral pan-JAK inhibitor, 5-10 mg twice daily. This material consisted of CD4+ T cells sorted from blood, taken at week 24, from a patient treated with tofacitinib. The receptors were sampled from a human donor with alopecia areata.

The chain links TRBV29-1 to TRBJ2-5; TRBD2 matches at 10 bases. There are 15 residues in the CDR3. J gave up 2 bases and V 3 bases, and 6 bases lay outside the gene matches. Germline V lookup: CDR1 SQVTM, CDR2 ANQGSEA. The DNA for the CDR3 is TGCAGCGTTGACCGAGCGGGGGGGCAGCAAGAGACCCAGTACTTC. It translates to CSVDRAGGQQETQYF.

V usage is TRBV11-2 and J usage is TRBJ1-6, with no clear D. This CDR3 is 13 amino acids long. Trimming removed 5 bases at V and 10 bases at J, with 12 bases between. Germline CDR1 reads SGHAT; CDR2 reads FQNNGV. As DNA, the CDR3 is TGTGCCAGCAGCAGAGAGGGTAGATCACCCCTCCACTTT. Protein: CASSREGRSPLHF.

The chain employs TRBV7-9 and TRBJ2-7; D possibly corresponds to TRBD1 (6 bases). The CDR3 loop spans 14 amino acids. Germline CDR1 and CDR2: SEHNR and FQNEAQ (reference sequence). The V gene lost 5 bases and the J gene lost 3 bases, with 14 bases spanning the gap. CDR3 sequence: CASSPTGPYYEQYF. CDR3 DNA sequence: TGTGCCAGCAGCCCGACAGGACCATACTACGAGCAGTACTTC.

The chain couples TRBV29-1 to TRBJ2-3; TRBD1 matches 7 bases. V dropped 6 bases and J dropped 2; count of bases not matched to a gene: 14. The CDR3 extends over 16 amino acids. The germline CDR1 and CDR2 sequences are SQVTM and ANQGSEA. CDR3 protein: CSVESRQGPPTDTQYF. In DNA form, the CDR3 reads TGCAGCGTCGAAAGTCGACAGGGTCCCCCCACAGATACGCAGTATTTT.

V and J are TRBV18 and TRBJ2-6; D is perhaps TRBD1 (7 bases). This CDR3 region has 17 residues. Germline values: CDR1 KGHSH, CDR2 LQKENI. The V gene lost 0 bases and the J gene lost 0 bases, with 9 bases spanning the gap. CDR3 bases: TGTGCCAGCTCACCACCGGAGGGGGCCTCTGGGGCCAACGTCCTGACTTTC. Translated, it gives CASSPPEGASGANVLTF.

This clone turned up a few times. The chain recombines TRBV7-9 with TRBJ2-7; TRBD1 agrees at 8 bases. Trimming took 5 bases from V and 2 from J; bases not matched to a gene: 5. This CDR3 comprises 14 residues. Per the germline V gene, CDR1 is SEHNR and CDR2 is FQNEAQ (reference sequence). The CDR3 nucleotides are TGTGCCAGCAGCCGCTCGGACAGGGCCTACGAGCAGTACTTC. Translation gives CASSRSDRAYEQYF. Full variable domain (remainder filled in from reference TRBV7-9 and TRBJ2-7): DTGVSQNPRHKITKRGQNVTFRCDPISEHNRLYWYRQTLGQGPEFLTYFQNEAQLEKSRLLSDRFSAERPKGSFSTLEIQRTEQGDSAMYLCASSRSDRAYEQYFGPGTRLTVT.

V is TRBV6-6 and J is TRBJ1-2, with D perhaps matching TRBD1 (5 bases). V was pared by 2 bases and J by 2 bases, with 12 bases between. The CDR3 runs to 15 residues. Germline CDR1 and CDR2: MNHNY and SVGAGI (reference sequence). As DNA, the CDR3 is TGTGCCAGCAGTTACGCTCGGGAGGGGAACTATGGCTACACCTTC. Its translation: CASSYAREGNYGYTF.

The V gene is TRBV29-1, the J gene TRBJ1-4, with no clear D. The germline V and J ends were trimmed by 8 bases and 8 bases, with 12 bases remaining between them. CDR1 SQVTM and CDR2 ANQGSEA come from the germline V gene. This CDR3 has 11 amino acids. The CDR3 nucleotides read TGCAGCTACTCAGTTACAGAAAAACTGTTTTTT. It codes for CSYSVTEKLFF.

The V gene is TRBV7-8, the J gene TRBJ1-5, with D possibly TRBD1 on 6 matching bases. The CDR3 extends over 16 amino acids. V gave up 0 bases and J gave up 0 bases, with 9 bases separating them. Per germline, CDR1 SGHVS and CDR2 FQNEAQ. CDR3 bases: TGTGCCAGCAGCTTAGCGCAGGGGAATAGCAATCAGCCCCAGCATTTT. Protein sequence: CASSLAQGNSNQPQHF.

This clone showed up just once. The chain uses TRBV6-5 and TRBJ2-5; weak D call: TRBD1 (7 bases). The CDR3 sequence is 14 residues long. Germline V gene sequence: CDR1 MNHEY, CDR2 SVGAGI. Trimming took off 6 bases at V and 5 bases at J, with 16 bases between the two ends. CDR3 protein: CASSLRPGGETQYF. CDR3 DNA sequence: TGTGCCAGCAGCTTGAGACCAGGGGGGGAGACCCAGTACTTC.

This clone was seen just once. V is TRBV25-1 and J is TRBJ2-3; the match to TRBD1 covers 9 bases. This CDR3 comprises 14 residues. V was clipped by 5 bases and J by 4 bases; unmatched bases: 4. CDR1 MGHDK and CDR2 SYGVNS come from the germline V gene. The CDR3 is CASSQRQGADTQYF. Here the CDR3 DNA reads TGTGCCAGCAGTCAGAGACAGGGGGCAGATACGCAGTATTTT.

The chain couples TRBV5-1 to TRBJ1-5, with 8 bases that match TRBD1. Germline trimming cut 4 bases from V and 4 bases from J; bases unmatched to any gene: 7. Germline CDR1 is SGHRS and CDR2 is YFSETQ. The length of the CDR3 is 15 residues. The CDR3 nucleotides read TGCGCCAGCAGCCCGACAGGGGACGTAAATCAGCCCCAGCATTTT. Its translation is CASSPTGDVNQPQHF.

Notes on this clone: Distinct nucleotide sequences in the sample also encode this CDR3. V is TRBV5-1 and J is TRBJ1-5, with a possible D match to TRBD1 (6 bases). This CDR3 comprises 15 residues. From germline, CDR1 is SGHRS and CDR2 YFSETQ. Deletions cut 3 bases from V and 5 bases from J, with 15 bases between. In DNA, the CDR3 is TGCGCCAGCAGCTCCACAGGGTCAAGGGATCAGCCCCAGCATTTT. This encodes CASSSTGSRDQPQHF.

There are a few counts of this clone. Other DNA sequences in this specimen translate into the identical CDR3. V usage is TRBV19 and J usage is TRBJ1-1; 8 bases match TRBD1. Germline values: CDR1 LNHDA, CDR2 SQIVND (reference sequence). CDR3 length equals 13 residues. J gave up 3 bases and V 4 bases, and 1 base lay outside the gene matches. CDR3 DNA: TGTGCCAGTAGTACACAGGGGGACACTGAAGCTTTCTTT. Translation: CASSTQGDTEAFF.

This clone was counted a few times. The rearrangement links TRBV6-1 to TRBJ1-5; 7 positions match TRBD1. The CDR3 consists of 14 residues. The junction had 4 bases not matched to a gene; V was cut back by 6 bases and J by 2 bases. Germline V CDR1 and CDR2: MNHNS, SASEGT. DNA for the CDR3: TGTGCCAGCAGCCCCACAGGGGGCAATCAGCCCCAGCATTTT. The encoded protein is CASSPTGGNQPQHF.

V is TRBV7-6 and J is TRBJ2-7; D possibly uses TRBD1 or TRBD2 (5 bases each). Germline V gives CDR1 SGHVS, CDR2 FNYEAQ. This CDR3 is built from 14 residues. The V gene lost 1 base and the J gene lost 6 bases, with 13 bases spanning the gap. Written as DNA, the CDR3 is TGTGCCAGCAGCTTAGGTGAAGGGGCGGGCGAGCAGTACTTC. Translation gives CASSLGEGAGEQYF.

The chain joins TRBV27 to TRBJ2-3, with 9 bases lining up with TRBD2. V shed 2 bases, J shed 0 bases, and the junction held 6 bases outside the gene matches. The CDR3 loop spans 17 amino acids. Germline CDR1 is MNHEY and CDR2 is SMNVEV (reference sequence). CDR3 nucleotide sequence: TGTGCCAGCAGTTTACTAGCGGGGCCCACTAGCACAGATACGCAGTATTTT. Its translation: CASSLLAGPTSTDTQYF.

The CDR3 DNA reads TGTGCCAGCAGTTTATCCCCAGCAGGGGGCTTTGGCTACACCTTC. This gives the protein CASSLSPAGGFGYTF. The rearrangement uses TRBV27 and TRBJ1-2; 8 bases map to TRBD1. CDR3 length: 15 residues. The V gene's germline CDR1 is MNHEY and CDR2 SMNVEV (reference sequence). J lost 7 bases, V lost 0 bases, and 7 bases had no gene match.